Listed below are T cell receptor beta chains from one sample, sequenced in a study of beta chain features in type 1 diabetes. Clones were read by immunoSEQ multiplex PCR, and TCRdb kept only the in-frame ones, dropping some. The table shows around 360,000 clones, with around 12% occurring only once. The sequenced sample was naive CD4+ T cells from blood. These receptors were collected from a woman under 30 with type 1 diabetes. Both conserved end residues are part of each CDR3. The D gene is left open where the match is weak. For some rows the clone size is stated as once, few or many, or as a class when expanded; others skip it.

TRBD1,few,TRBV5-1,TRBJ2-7,CASSTSTGGTSYEQYF,TGCGCCAGCAGCACCTCGACAGGGGGCACCTCCTACGAGCAGTACTTC
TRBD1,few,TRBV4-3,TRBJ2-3,CASSPGTGLSDTQYF,TGCGCCAGCAGCCCCGGGACAGGGTTATCGGATACGCAGTATTTT
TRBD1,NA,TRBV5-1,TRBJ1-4,CASSLEQGAKKLFF,TGCGCCAGCAGCTTGGAACAGGGGGCGAAAAAACTGTTTTTT
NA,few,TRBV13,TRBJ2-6,CASSFLQGMTGANVLTF,TGTGCCAGCAGCTTTCTGCAGGGAATGACTGGGGCCAACGTCCTGACTTTC
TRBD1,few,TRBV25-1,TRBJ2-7,CASSNRGSFYEQYF,TGTGCCAGCAGCAACAGGGGTAGTTTCTACGAGCAGTACTTC
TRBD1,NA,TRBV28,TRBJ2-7,CASSPPGQGRSEQYF,TGTGCCAGCAGCCCCCCGGGACAGGGAAGATCCGAGCAGTACTTC
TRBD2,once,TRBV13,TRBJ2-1,CASSAGTRSYNEQFF,TGTGCCAGCAGTGCCGGGACTAGGTCCTACAATGAGCAGTTCTTC
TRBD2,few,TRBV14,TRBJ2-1,CASSALAGTNNEQFF,TGTGCCAGCAGCGCACTAGCGGGGACGAACAATGAGCAGTTCTTC
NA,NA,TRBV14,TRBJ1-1,CASSPPGLAMNTEAFF,TGTGCCAGCAGCCCTCCCGGACTGGCGATGAACACTGAAGCTTTCTTT
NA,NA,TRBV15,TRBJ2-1,CATSRGTATPYNEQFF,TGTGCCACCAGCCGCGGGACAGCCACCCCCTACAATGAGCAGTTCTTC
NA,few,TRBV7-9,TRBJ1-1,CASTARFPEAFF,TGTGCCAGCACCGCGCGGTTCCCTGAAGCTTTCTTT
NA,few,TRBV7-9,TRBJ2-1,CASSRTPLWAYNELFF,TGTGCCAGCAGTCGAACCCCGCTTTGGGCGTACAATGAGCTGTTCTTC
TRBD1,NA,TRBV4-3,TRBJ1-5,CASSRDRGRPQPQHF,TGCGCCAGCAGCCGGGACAGGGGAAGACCTCAGCCCCAGCATTTT
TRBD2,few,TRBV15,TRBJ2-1,CATSRDLPSGTYNEQFF,TGTGCCACCAGCAGAGATTTACCCAGCGGGACCTACAATGAGCAGTTCTTC
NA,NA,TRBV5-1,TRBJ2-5,CASSPPERELQETQYF,TGCGCCAGCAGCCCTCCAGAAAGGGAGCTACAAGAGACCCAGTACTTC
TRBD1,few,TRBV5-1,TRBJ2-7,CASSLAVRGQGNEQYF,TGCGCCAGCAGCTTGGCCGTGCGGGGACAGGGAAACGAGCAGTACTTC
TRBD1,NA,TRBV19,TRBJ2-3,CASSVQQGTQYF,TGTGCCAGTAGTGTTCAACAGGGGACGCAGTATTTT
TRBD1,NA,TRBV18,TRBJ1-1,CASSPQGAPNTEAFF,TGTGCCAGCTCACCACAGGGGGCTCCGAACACTGAAGCTTTCTTT
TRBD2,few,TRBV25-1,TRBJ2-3,CASSERGAARTDTQYF,TGTGCCAGCAGTGAGCGGGGGGCAGCGAGGACAGATACGCAGTATTTT
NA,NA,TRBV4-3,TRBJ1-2,CASSQWTPNTLNYGYTF,TGCGCCAGCAGCCAATGGACACCCAACACCCTTAACTATGGCTACACCTTC
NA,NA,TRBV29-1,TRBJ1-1,CSASAGYAEAFF,TGCAGCGCTTCCGCAGGGTATGCTGAAGCTTTCTTT
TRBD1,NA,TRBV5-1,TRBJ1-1,CASSSTGVMNTEAFF,TGCGCCAGCAGCTCGACAGGGGTTATGAACACTGAAGCTTTCTTT
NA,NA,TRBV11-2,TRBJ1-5,CASSLEPFTQNQPQHF,TGTGCCAGCAGCTTAGAGCCCTTCACACAAAATCAGCCCCAGCATTTT
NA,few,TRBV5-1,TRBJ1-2,CASSLDYLGRLGYTF,TGCGCCAGCAGCTTGGACTACCTGGGGAGGCTTGGCTACACCTTC
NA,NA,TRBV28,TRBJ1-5,CASSFSVGGQPQHF,TGTGCCAGCAGTTTTTCCGTTGGCGGTCAGCCCCAGCATTTT
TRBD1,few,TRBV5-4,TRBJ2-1,CASSFPGQSYNEQFF,TGTGCCAGCAGCTTCCCGGGACAGAGTTACAATGAGCAGTTCTTC
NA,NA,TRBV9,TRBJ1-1,CASSVDPRATEAFF,TGTGCCAGCAGCGTAGACCCCCGAGCCACTGAAGCTTTCTTT
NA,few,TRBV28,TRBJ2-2,CASRLSNTGELFF,TGTGCCAGCAGGCTTAGCAACACCGGGGAGCTGTTTTTT